This TCR beta chain was obtained from a study of blood T cell repertoires in COVID-19. Study overall: PBMCs, B-cell-depleted T cells, or T cells were the source of the cDNA or gDNA that made up the material.

The V end lost 8 bases, the J end lost 4 bases, and 17 bases lay between the germline ends. This CDR3 spans 13 amino acids. Germline V gene data show CDR1 as GTSNPN and CDR2 as SVGIG (reference sequence). Original analysis: Amplified reference gene primers provided the basis for estimating nucleated cell counts. The method was immunoSEQ multiplex PCR; TCRdb's version includes in-frame clones alone and lacks a portion of them. V and J calls and clone size are those listed in that table; D and trimming were worked out from the DNA. The sample has 210,000 or so clones, nearly 90% seen once. The TCR sequence derives from a woman aged 40 to 50 who had recovered from COVID-19. The rearrangement uses TRBV30 and TRBJ1-1; no reliable D call. Material for sequencing was peripheral blood. For the CDR3, the DNA is TGTGCCCGGGAGACGGGGATCGGCACTGAAGCTTTCTTT. This encodes CARETGIGTEAFF.